The present entry profiles one T cell receptor beta chain with its context. This record belongs to a study of blood T cell repertoires in COVID-19. CDR1 is SGDLS and CDR2 is YYNGEE in the germline V gene. Trimming pared 1 base from V and 6 bases from J, leaving 28 bases between. This CDR3 comprises 19 residues. Original processing notes: By means of reference gene primer amplification, nucleated cell counts were estimated. TCRdb's table, derived via immunoSEQ multiplex PCR, lists solely in-frame clones and lacks some. V and J calls and clone size follow that table, whereas D and trimming were derived from the DNA. The sample shows about 270,000 clones, around 90% of them seen only once.

The chain employs TRBV9 and TRBJ1-2, with a weak D call TRBD1 (5 bases). The source is a woman in her twenties or thirties who had recovered from COVID-19. The sequenced sample was PBMCs or T cells enriched from blood (not recorded which). The CDR3: CASSVLDQTDSSFVDGYTF. The CDR3 DNA reads as TGTGCCAGCAGCGTATTGGATCAGACAGATTCAAGCTTCGTTGATGGCTACACCTTC.